Presented here are 22 T cell receptor beta chains from one specimen sequenced in a study of Ad26.COV2.S vaccination and SARS-CoV-2 variants. TCRdb keeps only in-frame clones here, not all; method: immunoSEQ multiplex PCR. The repertoire consists of about 400,000 clones, with approximately 91% occurring once and the leading ten covering over 1.5%. Regarding treatment: some 19 received Ad26.COV2.S at low or high dose, single or two shots; 5 received placebo; per-sample allocation not given. Vaccine and placebo recipients were sampled on day 63 after the first injection. The sequenced sample was peripheral blood, obtained in a trial of Ad26.COV2.S vaccine versus placebo. The receptor set was obtained from a person between 18 and 59 years old who received the Ad26.COV2.S COVID-19 vaccine or a placebo.

This clone came up once. The CDR3 DNA is TGTGCCAGCAGTTTGGGGACAGGGCCCCACAATGAGCAGTTCTTC. Its translation: CASSLGTGPHNEQFF. The genes are TRBV28 and TRBJ2-1, with 9 bases matching TRBD1. The V and J ends lost 3 bases and 5 bases, in that order; junction bases with no gene match: 5. Germline assignment: CDR1 MDHEN and CDR2 SYDVKM. The CDR3 contains 15 residues.

The chain combines TRBV6-5 with TRBJ1-2; TRBD1 matches 7 bases. Trimming at V came to 5 bases and at J to 4 bases, leaving 7 bases not matched to a gene. Germline-derived CDR1 and CDR2 are MNHEY and SVGAGI. The CDR3 covers 14 residues. CDR3 residues: CASSNKGQFYGYTF. CDR3 sequence (DNA): TGTGCCAGCAGTAACAAGGGACAGTTCTATGGCTACACCTTC.

The J gene is TRBJ1-1, the V gene TRBV5-4, with D tentatively TRBD1 (5 bases). Looked up from germline, CDR1 is SGHNT and CDR2 is YYREEE (reference sequence). The CDR3 runs 13 residues. Trimming shortened V by 4 bases and J by 11 bases, and 18 bases separated the two germline ends. DNA of the CDR3: TGTGCCAGCAGCCCGATGGTTGGGGCCCCGGCTTTCTTT. Translated, it gives CASSPMVGAPAFF.

V gene TRBV10-2 combines with J gene TRBJ1-6; possible D gene TRBD1, 6 bases. The germline gives CDR1 WSHSY, CDR2 SAAADI. The CDR3 runs to 14 residues. Trimming left V 5 bases short and J 13 bases short, with 18 bases between. CDR3 loop: CASSIGGALRPLHF. CDR3 in DNA: TGCGCCAGCAGTATCGGGGGCGCCCTGAGGCCCCTCCACTTT.

J is TRBJ1-2 and V is TRBV15; D remains unclear. Germline loops: CDR1 LNHNV, CDR2 YYDKDF (reference sequence). This CDR3 is built from 15 residues. Between the trimmed V and J ends, which lost 1 base and 4 bases, there was a span of 13 bases. In DNA form, the CDR3 reads TGTGCCACCAGCAGAGGGTCCGCGAACTCCTATGGCTACACCTTC. It encodes CATSRGSANSYGYTF.

This chain connects TRBV6-5 to TRBJ2-7; the D gene is possibly TRBD2 (6 bases). V lost 5 bases, J lost 4 bases, and 18 bases lay in between. The CDR3 is made up of 15 amino acids. Looked up from germline, CDR1 is MNHEY and CDR2 is SVGAGI. The CDR3 sequence: CASSLLAGPLYEQYF. In DNA, the CDR3 is TGTGCCAGCAGTCTCCTTGCGGGGCCGTTATACGAGCAGTACTTC.

The CDR3 DNA follows: TGTGCCGGAACCGGGACAGGGGGCTTCAATGAGCAGTTCTTC. This sequence encodes CAGTGTGGFNEQFF. This chain links TRBV5-4 with TRBJ2-1, with 12 positions matching TRBD1. V trimming: 10 bases; J trimming: 6 bases; junction bases outside the gene matches: 8. In germline, CDR1 is SGHNT, CDR2 YYREEE (reference sequence). The CDR3 runs 14 residues.

This clone was recorded once. The chain combines TRBV6-5 with TRBJ1-2; D not certain. V was trimmed by 0 bases and J by 4 bases, leaving 15 bases between them. The CDR3 covers 16 residues. Germline V lookup: CDR1 MNHEY, CDR2 SVGAGI. For the CDR3, the DNA is TGTGCCAGCAGTTACTCCTACTATAGTAATTCCTATGGCTACACCTTC. It is translated as CASSYSYYSNSYGYTF.

CDR3 in amino acids: CASRGPDTGELFF. Here the CDR3 DNA reads TGTGCCAGCAGGGGCCCGGACACCGGGGAGCTGTTTTTT. The chain carries TRBV12-3 or TRBV12-4 and TRBJ2-2; D gene ambiguous. The CDR3 is 13 amino acids. Deletions cut 6 bases from V and 3 bases from J, with 8 bases between.

The rearrangement joins TRBV9 to TRBJ2-1; perhaps TRBD2 as D (5 bases). The CDR3 spans 17 residues. Trimming removed 0 bases from V and 6 bases from J, with 19 bases in between. Germline CDR1 is SGDLS and CDR2 is YYNGEE. CDR3: CASSVVGMALGGNEQFF. As DNA, the CDR3 is TGTGCCAGCAGCGTAGTGGGGATGGCTTTAGGAGGCAATGAGCAGTTCTTC. The full variable domain, with the rest looked up from reference TRBV9 and TRBJ2-1, is DSGVTQTPKHLITATGQRVTLRCSPRSGDLSVYWYQQSLDQGLQFLIQYYNGEERAKGNILERFSAQQFPDLHSELNLSSLELGDSALYFCASSVVGMALGGNEQFFGPGTRLTVL.

This clone was seen a single time. The chain has TRBV19 and TRBJ1-1, with TRBD1 matching 7 bases. The length of the CDR3 is 13 residues. The trim removed 5 bases at V and 4 bases at J, leaving 4 bases unmatched. Germline lookup yields CDR1 LNHDA and CDR2 SQIVND (reference sequence). CDR3 region: CASSQDRTTEAFF. For the CDR3, the DNA is TGTGCCAGTAGTCAGGACAGGACCACTGAAGCTTTCTTT.

The chain uses TRBV5-4 and TRBJ1-6; D call uncertain. This CDR3 comprises 13 residues. CDR1 and CDR2 (germline): SGHNT, YYREEE (reference sequence). V was shortened by 4 bases and J by 6 bases, with 8 bases between the two germline ends. The CDR3 DNA sequence: TGTGCCAGCAGCCGGTTAACTAATTCACCCCTCCACTTT. Translated: CASSRLTNSPLHF.

The chain recombines TRBV6-1 with TRBJ1-2; TRBD1 matches 8 bases. Per germline, CDR1 MNHNS and CDR2 SASEGT. V was clipped by 2 bases and J by 6 bases; unmatched bases: 5. The CDR3 is made up of 14 amino acids. Here the CDR3 DNA reads TGTGCCAGCAGTGAACCAGGGGGCAGAAATGGCTACACCTTC. This codes for CASSEPGGRNGYTF.

The chain is built from TRBV6-4 and TRBJ2-1; D is unclear. The CDR3 extends over 14 amino acids. The germline CDR1 and CDR2 sequences are MRHNA and SNTAGT. The ends were cut back, 0 bases at V and 4 bases at J, with 7 bases in the middle. The CDR3 loop is CASSDSADYNEQFF. The DNA for the CDR3 is TGTGCCAGCAGTGACTCTGCGGATTACAATGAGCAGTTCTTC.

This clone appeared a few times. This rearrangement joins TRBV4-1 to TRBJ1-6, with D maybe TRBD1 (5 bases). V lost 6 bases, J lost 9 bases, and 9 bases lay in between. The CDR3 has 12 residues. The germline V gene has CDR1 MGHRA and CDR2 YSYEKL. In nucleotides, the CDR3 is TGCGCCAGCAGAGATGGGGGTTCACCCCTCCACTTT. Protein: CASRDGGSPLHF.

V gene TRBV11-1 combines with J gene TRBJ2-7; D not certain. V gave up 3 bases and J gave up 6 bases, with 12 bases separating them. The CDR3 runs 13 residues. Germline V gives CDR1 SGHAT, CDR2 FQDESV (reference sequence). CDR3 nucleotide sequence: TGTGCCAGCAGCTTCTCCCCTAGTACCGAGCAGTACTTC. Translation: CASSFSPSTEQYF.

The V call is TRBV4-1, the J call TRBJ1-2, with D possibly matching TRBD1 (5 bases). The CDR3 sequence is 15 residues long. The germline gives CDR1 MGHRA, CDR2 YSYEKL. V shed 4 bases and J shed 2 bases, with 14 bases lying between them. In DNA, the CDR3 is TGCGCCAGCAGCCTAGCCCCGACAGCAAACTATGGCTACACCTTC. It translates to CASSLAPTANYGYTF.

As DNA, the CDR3 is TGTGCCAGCAGCGGATGGGGGACCAAGGGGCAGTTCTTC. Protein: CASSGWGTKGQFF. This chain connects TRBV9 to TRBJ2-1; D is perhaps TRBD1 or TRBD2 (5 bases each). Germline assignment: CDR1 SGDLS and CDR2 YYNGEE. CDR3 length: 13 amino acids. The ends were cut back, 3 bases at V and 12 bases at J, with 16 bases in the middle.

This chain uses TRBV5-5 with TRBJ1-2, with 8 bases that match TRBD1. From germline, CDR1 is SGHKS and CDR2 YYEKEE (reference sequence). V trimming: 6 bases; J trimming: 6 bases; junction bases outside the gene matches: 10. This CDR3 comprises 14 residues. The CDR3 here is CASNPGGEIDGYTF. The CDR3 DNA follows: TGTGCCAGCAATCCAGGGGGCGAAATCGATGGCTACACCTTC.

This sequence joins TRBV5-4 and TRBJ2-1; 8 positions agree with TRBD2. Trimming took 0 bases from V and 5 from J; bases not matched to a gene: 7. The CDR3 extends over 16 amino acids. Per the germline V gene, CDR1 is SGHNT and CDR2 is YYREEE (reference sequence). DNA for the CDR3: TGTGCCAGCAGCTTGGGGGGTAGCGGGACCCACAATGAGCAGTTCTTC. The encoded protein is CASSLGGSGTHNEQFF. Full variable domain (remainder filled in from reference TRBV5-4 and TRBJ2-1): ETGVTQSPTHLIKTRGQQVTLRCSSQSGHNTVSWYQQALGQGPQFIFQYYREEENGRGNFPPRFSGLQFPNYSSELNVNALELDDSALYLCASSLGGSGTHNEQFFGPGTRLTVL.

The genes are TRBV21-1 and TRBJ2-7; TRBD1 is the table's D call, not checked against the DNA. TRBV21-1 is a known pseudogene. The CDR3 consists of 14 residues. The CDR3 reads CASSTQTATYEQYF. The CDR3 DNA sequence: TGTGCCAGCAGCACACAGACAGCTACCTACGAGCAGTACTTC.

This clone has more than one count but fewer than ten. The V and J genes are TRBV6-1 and TRBJ2-7; D uncertain. The CDR3 is 13 amino acids. Germline assignment: CDR1 MNHNS and CDR2 SASEGT. Trimming pared 3 bases from V and 6 bases from J, leaving 12 bases between. The CDR3 nucleotides read TGTGCCAGCAGTGAGCGCCAGACCCTCGAGCAGTACTTC. Residues: CASSERQTLEQYF.